This TCR beta chain originates from a study of human T cells and chemical hapten exposure. TCRdb redid the calling of the RACE reads with MiXCR, one entry per CDR3 protein. Of 150,000 to 200,000 distinct CDR3 sequences in the sample, roughly 15% were seen once. Time point of the sample: patch test 1, 2 weeks after DPC sensitization. Treatment in this sample: therapeutic diphenylcyclopropenone sensitization with weekly scalp DPC. The germline CDR1 and CDR2 sequences are MNHEY and SVGEGT. The CDR3 covers 13 residues. V was cut by 3 bases and J by 8 bases, with 11 bases left in between. This sequence originates from a woman in her twenties or thirties with alopecia areata. Some clones in this sample may be carry-over from other donors' samples. The source was whole blood, collected in connection with sensitization to the hapten diphenylcyclopropenone (DPC). V is TRBV6-2 or TRBV6-3 and J is TRBJ2-1; D remains unclear. The CDR3 loop reads CASSYTRPYEQFF. The CDR3 DNA is TGTGCCAGCAGTTATACCCGGCCCTATGAGCAGTTCTTC.